Listed here are 29 T cell receptor beta chains from one sample, sequenced in a study of response to subunit inactivated influenza vaccine. TCRdb fed the RT-PCR reads into MiXCR, producing one record per CDR3 protein. Among under 550,000 distinct CDR3 sequences, 6% to 9% were seen once, and the ten largest hold 10% to 15%. The input for sequencing was PBMCs from blood, taken around 2 years after vaccination. Receptor source: a man aged 45 to 70 who received an inactivated influenza vaccine.

This clonotype appeared many times. This chain joins TRBV5-1 and TRBJ2-5; 9 bases fit TRBD2. In germline, CDR1 is SGHRS, CDR2 YFSETQ. This CDR3 spans 16 amino acids. With 3 bases clipped from V and 1 base from J, the junction kept 7 bases outside the gene matches. The CDR3 protein is CASSSSGGYLQETQYF. The CDR3 DNA sequence: TGCGCCAGCAGCTCAAGCGGGGGGTACCTCCAAGAGACCCAGTACTTC.

V gene TRBV10-2 combines with J gene TRBJ1-3; no clear D gene. The V gene's germline CDR1 is WSHSY and CDR2 SAAADI. V dropped 8 bases and J dropped 0 bases, with 11 bases sitting between them. CDR3 length: 14 amino acids. The CDR3, as DNA: TGCGCCAGCGGTAGCCCTAGCTCTGGAAACACCATATATTTT. This gives the protein CASGSPSSGNTIYF.

Ten or more counts support this clonotype. This sequence joins TRBV20-1 and TRBJ2-1; possibly TRBD2 for D (5 bases). Germline values: CDR1 DFQATT, CDR2 SNEGSKA (reference sequence). The CDR3 contains 14 residues. V lost 2 bases and J 1 base, leaving 9 bases between the germline ends. The CDR3, as DNA: TGCAGTGCTAGAAGGGAGTGGTCCTACAATGAGCAGTTCTTC. Amino acid sequence: CSARREWSYNEQFF.

This clonotype was seen at least ten times. This chain connects TRBV4-3 to TRBJ2-3; tentatively, D is TRBD2 (6 bases). With 0 bases removed from V and 3 bases from J, the gap between germline ends came to 10 bases. There are 15 residues in the CDR3. The germline V gene has CDR1 LGHNA and CDR2 YSLEER. In DNA form, the CDR3 reads TGCGCCAGCAGCCAAGATGGGGGGAGGACAGATACGCAGTATTTT. Residues: CASSQDGGRTDTQYF.

J is TRBJ2-7 and V is TRBV6-2 or TRBV6-3, with D perhaps matching TRBD1 (5 bases). The CDR3 loop spans 14 amino acids. With 2 bases removed from V and 2 bases from J, the gap between germline ends came to 10 bases. Germline V lookup: CDR1 MNHEY, CDR2 SVGEGT. The DNA for the CDR3 is TGTGCCAGCAGTTACACCACAGGTACCTACGAGCAGTACTTC. Amino acids: CASSYTTGTYEQYF.

This chain connects TRBV6-1 to TRBJ2-3, with 8 bases identical to TRBD1. Germline V lookup: CDR1 MNHNS, CDR2 SASEGT. The CDR3 spans 15 residues. V dropped 8 bases and J dropped 5; count of bases not matched to a gene: 12. The CDR3 sequence is CASRLQGQAGDTQYF. The CDR3 nucleotides read TGTGCCAGCCGCCTCCAGGGACAGGCGGGAGATACGCAGTATTTT.

The table lists this clonotype with a few counts. This chain uses TRBV12-3 or TRBV12-4 with TRBJ1-2; D is possibly TRBD1 (6 bases). V lost 11 bases to trimming and J lost 8 bases, with 21 bases between them. The CDR3 consists of 13 residues. CDR3 coding DNA: TGTGCCTCAAAGCTGGGCAGGGGACTCGGCTACACCTTC. This gives the protein CASKLGRGLGYTF.

This clonotype showed up many times. The chain joins TRBV13 to TRBJ1-1; D gene unclear. The CDR3 has 13 residues. Per germline, CDR1 PRHDT and CDR2 FYEKMQ (reference sequence). Between the trimmed V and J ends, which lost 2 bases and 4 bases, there was a span of 8 bases. This chain's CDR3 is CASSLYKLTEAFF. As DNA, the CDR3 is TGTGCCAGCAGCTTATACAAACTCACTGAAGCTTTCTTT.

This clonotype was seen more than once but under ten times. The rearrangement links TRBV28 to TRBJ2-2, with a tentative D call TRBD1 (5 bases). This CDR3 region has 15 residues. With 4 bases removed from V and 7 bases from J, the gap between germline ends came to 16 bases. The V gene's germline CDR1 is MDHEN and CDR2 SYDVKM. CDR3 in amino acids: CASSSDIISGGELFF. The CDR3 region has the DNA TGTGCCAGCAGTTCGGACATCATTTCGGGCGGGGAGCTGTTTTTT.

This clonotype showed up just a few times. This chain connects TRBV18 to TRBJ2-2, with 9 nucleotides matching TRBD1. With 3 bases clipped from V and 5 bases from J, the junction kept 7 bases outside the gene matches. The CDR3 consists of 16 residues. Germline values: CDR1 KGHSH, CDR2 LQKENI. The CDR3 DNA reads as TGTGCCAGCTCACCGCCGGGACAGGGCGGGACCGGGGAGCTGTTTTTT. Amino acids: CASSPPGQGGTGELFF.

The chain is built from TRBV7-2 and TRBJ2-3, with 8 bases matching TRBD2. This CDR3 comprises 14 residues. Germline CDR1 and CDR2: SGHTA and FQGNSA. J was trimmed by 8 bases and V by 5 bases; bases with no gene match: 9. CDR3 nucleotide sequence: TGTGCCAGCAGCCCGCGGGAGGCCTGGGCTACGCAGTATTTT. Its protein is CASSPREAWATQYF.

This clonotype has ten or more counts. CDR3: CASSGSYSTNEKLFF. The CDR3 DNA sequence: TGTGCCAGCAGTGGGTCCTACTCAACTAATGAAAAACTGTTTTTT. This chain connects TRBV9 to TRBJ1-4; D not certain. V was clipped by 5 bases and J by 0 bases, with 11 bases between them. The germline gives CDR1 SGDLS, CDR2 YYNGEE. This CDR3 spans 15 amino acids. The full variable domain, in which reference TRBV9 and TRBJ1-4 provide the parts outside the CDR3, is DSGVTQTPKHLITATGQRVTLRCSPRSGDLSVYWYQQSLDQGLQFLIQYYNGEERAKGNILERFSAQQFPDLHSELNLSSLELGDSALYFCASSGSYSTNEKLFFGSGTQLSVL.

This clonotype was picked up a small number of times. The chain is built from TRBV2 and TRBJ2-1, with unresolved D. The ends were cut back, 3 bases at V and 6 bases at J, with 9 bases in the middle. Germline V lookup: CDR1 SNHLY, CDR2 FYNNEI. This CDR3 has 13 residues. CDR3 protein: CASSDRVSNEQFF. CDR3 DNA sequence: TGTGCCAGCAGTGACCGCGTAAGCAATGAGCAGTTCTTC.

This clonotype has a handful of counts. The chain employs TRBV6-2 or TRBV6-3 and TRBJ2-7; 12 bases match TRBD2. V dropped 2 bases and J dropped 2; count of bases not matched to a gene: 7. Germline V gives CDR1 MNHEY, CDR2 SVGEGT. The length of the CDR3 is 17 residues. The CDR3, as DNA: TGTGCCAGCAGTTACCCTACTAGCGGGAGGACGGCCTACGAGCAGTACTTC. Its protein is CASSYPTSGRTAYEQYF.

This clonotype was counted between two and nine times. The chain combines TRBV13 with TRBJ2-1, with 11 bases lining up with TRBD2. V gave up 5 bases and J gave up 0 bases; unmatched junction bases: 9. Germline V lookup: CDR1 PRHDT, CDR2 FYEKMQ (reference sequence). The CDR3 loop spans 18 amino acids. The CDR3 spells CASSHGLAGAGSYNEQFF. CDR3 nucleotides: TGTGCCAGCAGCCACGGACTAGCGGGTGCGGGCTCCTACAATGAGCAGTTCTTC.

This clonotype came up a few times. The rearrangement uses TRBV12-3 or TRBV12-4 and TRBJ1-1; 9 nucleotides match TRBD1. V shed 7 bases, J shed 4 bases, and the junction held 10 bases outside the gene matches. The CDR3 runs to 15 residues. Here the CDR3 reads CASTRGQGSSTEAFF. CDR3 nucleotides: TGTGCCAGCACCAGGGGACAGGGATCTTCCACTGAAGCTTTCTTT.

This chain joins TRBV21-1 and TRBJ2-5; the DNA was not compared with TRBD2, the D call given in the table. TRBV21-1 is marked as a pseudogene. The CDR3 loop spans 17 amino acids. CDR3 DNA: TGTGCCAGCAGCAAAGCCCAGCGGGAGGCCAACCAAGAGACCCAGTACTTC. Encoded protein: CASSKAQREANQETQYF.

This clonotype occurred many times. This chain uses TRBV29-1 with TRBJ1-1; a possible D gene is TRBD1 (6 bases). CDR1 SQVTM and CDR2 ANQGSEA come from the germline V gene. This CDR3 is 13 amino acids long. V gave up 6 bases and J gave up 1 base, with 12 bases separating them. For the CDR3, the DNA is TGCAGCGTCGATCGGACAGCGAACACTGAAGCTTTCTTT. Translation gives CSVDRTANTEAFF.

This rearrangement joins TRBV11-3 to TRBJ1-1; D is possibly TRBD1 (6 bases). The germline V and J ends were trimmed by 4 bases and 3 bases, with 9 bases remaining between them. CDR1 and CDR2 from the germline V gene are SGHNT and YENEEA. The CDR3 runs 13 residues. DNA for the CDR3: TGTGCCAGCAGCTCGGACAGTGACACTGAAGCTTTCTTT. Its translation is CASSSDSDTEAFF.

This chain connects TRBV29-1 to TRBJ1-2; D is unclear. Germline-derived CDR1 and CDR2 are SQVTM and ANQGSEA. Trimming shortened V by 5 bases and J by 8 bases, and 12 bases separated the two germline ends. This CDR3 contains 11 residues. CDR3 amino acids: CSVLSGKGYTF. DNA for the CDR3: TGCAGCGTTCTCTCCGGAAAGGGCTACACCTTC.

Many counts were recorded for this clonotype. This chain joins TRBV7-9 and TRBJ2-1; 7 bases fit TRBD2. The CDR3 totals 14 residues. Losses at the gene ends were 5 bases for V and 3 bases for J; bases not matched to a gene: 4. Germline V gene lookup returns CDR1 SEHNR and CDR2 FQNEAQ (reference sequence). Here the CDR3 reads CASSPSGLYNEQFF. Written as DNA, the CDR3 is TGTGCCAGCAGCCCTAGCGGTCTCTACAATGAGCAGTTCTTC.

The table lists this clonotype with many counts. This chain connects TRBV9 to TRBJ2-1; 12 nucleotides agree with TRBD2. V dropped 4 bases and J dropped 9; count of bases not matched to a gene: 11. The germline gives CDR1 SGDLS, CDR2 YYNGEE. The CDR3 is 16 amino acids. CDR3 region: CASSPRTSGKSIEQFF. CDR3 nucleotides: TGTGCCAGCAGCCCGCGGACTAGCGGGAAAAGCATTGAGCAGTTCTTC. Full variable domain (rest looked up from reference TRBV9 and TRBJ2-1): DSGVTQTPKHLITATGQRVTLRCSPRSGDLSVYWYQQSLDQGLQFLIQYYNGEERAKGNILERFSAQQFPDLHSELNLSSLELGDSALYFCASSPRTSGKSIEQFFGPGTRLTVL.

This chain links TRBV20-1 with TRBJ2-7, with D tentatively TRBD2 (5 bases). The ends were cut back, 0 bases at V and 2 bases at J, with 11 bases in the middle. From germline, CDR1 is DFQATT and CDR2 SNEGSKA (reference sequence). This CDR3 contains 14 residues. In DNA form, the CDR3 reads TGCAGTGCTAGAGACCGGGGTTTCACCTACGAGCAGTACTTC. Translation: CSARDRGFTYEQYF.

This clonotype was detected only a few times. This sequence joins TRBV6-5 and TRBJ2-7; D could derive from TRBD1 or TRBD2 (6 bases each). Germline V lookup: CDR1 MNHEY, CDR2 SVGAGI. This CDR3 is built from 15 residues. The germline V and J ends were trimmed by 0 bases and 3 bases, with 12 bases remaining between them. CDR3 sequence: CASSYSRGRNYEQYF. The CDR3 DNA is TGTGCCAGCAGTTACTCCCGGGGGCGGAACTACGAGCAGTACTTC.

There are many counts of this clonotype. The rearrangement links TRBV7-9 to TRBJ2-1; 10 bases align to TRBD1. V lost 4 bases, J lost 4 bases, and 7 bases stayed unmatched. This CDR3 region has 16 residues. Per germline, CDR1 SEHNR and CDR2 FQNEAQ (reference sequence). CDR3 region: CASSSPGQGLYNEQFF. The CDR3 region has the DNA TGTGCCAGCAGCTCGCCGGGACAGGGGCTTTACAATGAGCAGTTCTTC.

In this sample, this clonotype turned up a few times. V and J are TRBV4-2 and TRBJ2-5; the match to TRBD1 covers 8 bases. Trimming cost V 3 bases and J 2 bases; bases outside gene matches: 11. Germline-derived CDR1 and CDR2 are LGHNA and YNFKEQ. This CDR3 is built from 17 residues. The chain's CDR3 is CASSQEMPGTGQETQYF. CDR3 bases: TGTGCCAGCAGCCAGGAAATGCCCGGGACAGGACAAGAGACCCAGTACTTC.

A few counts support this clonotype. The chain links TRBV4-1 to TRBJ1-1; 8 nucleotides align to TRBD1. The CDR3 contains 16 residues. V trimming: 1 base; J trimming: 1 base; junction bases outside the gene matches: 5. The germline V gene encodes CDR1 MGHRA and CDR2 YSYEKL. The CDR3 DNA follows: TGCGCCAGCAGCCAAGCGGGAACAGGGGGGAACACTGAAGCTTTCTTT. It encodes CASSQAGTGGNTEAFF.

This chain connects TRBV20-1 to TRBJ1-1; D may be TRBD1 (6 bases). CDR1 is DFQATT and CDR2 is SNEGSKA in the germline V gene (reference sequence). This CDR3 region has 14 residues. The CDR3 loop is CSGRLGGAPSEAFF. In DNA form, the CDR3 reads TGCAGCGGGCGGCTTGGGGGCGCCCCTTCGGAAGCTTTCTTT.

The V gene is TRBV6-1, the J gene TRBJ2-5; 9 positions match TRBD1. The junction had 6 bases not matched to a gene; V was cut back by 5 bases and J by 5 bases. Per the germline V gene, CDR1 is MNHNS and CDR2 is SASEGT. The CDR3 sequence is 14 residues long. DNA for the CDR3: TGTGCCAGCAGTCAGTACAGGGGGCGCGAGACCCAGTACTTC. Translated: CASSQYRGRETQYF.